The 3 T cell receptor beta chains below all came from one sample that was sequenced in a study of blood T cell repertoires in COVID-19. Repertoires were generated with immunoSEQ multiplex PCR, while TCRdb's copy carries only in-frame clones and drops some. The data hold 300,000 to 450,000 clones, with approximately 89% observed a single time. Material: peripheral blood. Receptor source: a woman aged 55-69 years with COVID-19, enrolled during active disease.

This clone was detected only a few times. The chain employs TRBV12-3 or TRBV12-4 and TRBJ1-4; the D is unclear. The V and J ends lost 3 bases and 7 bases respectively, with 9 bases between them. This CDR3 comprises 13 residues. The CDR3 spells CASSLIRSEKLFF. CDR3 sequence (DNA): TGTGCCAGCAGTTTGATTAGGAGTGAAAAACTGTTTTTT.

The CDR3 nucleotides read TGCGCCAGCAGCCAAGACAGGGGTGAGAGCAATGAGCAGTTCTTC. The encoded protein is CASSQDRGESNEQFF. The V gene is TRBV4-1, the J gene TRBJ2-1; possibly TRBD1 for D (6 bases). The CDR3 has 15 residues. Germline V lookup: CDR1 MGHRA, CDR2 YSYEKL. V lost 0 bases to trimming and J lost 6 bases, with 12 bases between them.

This chain joins TRBV7-9 and TRBJ1-5, with D possibly matching TRBD1 (6 bases). The ends were cut back, 5 bases at V and 6 bases at J, with 11 bases in the middle. CDR1 and CDR2 (germline): SEHNR, FQNEAQ (reference sequence). This CDR3 contains 13 residues. The CDR3 nucleotides are TGTGCCAGCAGCCCGCTGGGGGCTCAGCCCCAGCATTTT. Its translation: CASSPLGAQPQHF.